This T cell receptor beta chain is drawn from a study of CD8 T cells in ankylosing spondylitis. TCRdb reprocessed the 5' RACE reads with MiXCR, giving one entry per CDR3 protein. The table has a few hundred thousand distinct CDR3 sequences, 8% to 11% seen once. This clonotype was seen repeatedly, ten times or more. Trimming took off 6 bases at V and 0 bases at J, with 8 bases between the two ends. CDR3 length: 14 residues. Germline V gene lookup returns CDR1 SGHDN and CDR2 FVKESK. This clonotype was sampled from a male donor with ankylosing spondylitis or in good health (not recorded which). V is TRBV14 and J is TRBJ2-2; unclear D gene. The sequencing sample was made of blood, either unsorted or a sorted T cell fraction (not recorded which). CDR3 loop: CASRSTTNTGELFF. CDR3 nucleotide sequence: TGTGCCAGCAGGTCGACAACGAACACCGGGGAGCTGTTTTTT.